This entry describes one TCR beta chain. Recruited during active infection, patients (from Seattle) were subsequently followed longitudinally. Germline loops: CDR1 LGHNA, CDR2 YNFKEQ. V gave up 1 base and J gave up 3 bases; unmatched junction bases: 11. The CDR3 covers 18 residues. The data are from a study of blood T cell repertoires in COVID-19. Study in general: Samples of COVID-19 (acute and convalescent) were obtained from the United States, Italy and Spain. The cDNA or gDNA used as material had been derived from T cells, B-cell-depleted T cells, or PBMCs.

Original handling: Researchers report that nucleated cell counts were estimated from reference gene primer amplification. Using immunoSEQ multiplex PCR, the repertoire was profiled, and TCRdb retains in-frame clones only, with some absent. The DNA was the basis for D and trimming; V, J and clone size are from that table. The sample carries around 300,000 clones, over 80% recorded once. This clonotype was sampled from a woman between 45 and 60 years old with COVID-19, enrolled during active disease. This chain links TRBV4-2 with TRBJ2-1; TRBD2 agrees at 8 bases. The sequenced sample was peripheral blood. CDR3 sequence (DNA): TGTGCCAGCAGCCAAGTTGGGGGGGCGGGAGGACTCTACAATGAGCAGTTCTTC. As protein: CASSQVGGAGGLYNEQFF.